The present T cell receptor (beta chain) was sequenced within a study of T cells in Graves' hyperthyroidism and ophthalmopathy. Whole-study context: Before any treatment, at initial diagnosis, peripheral blood was collected.

Using RNA transcripts as the source, TCR beta CDR3 regions were amplified. The HTBI primer set was used in a first-round RT-PCR of the TCR CDR3. Each CDR3 protein gets one entry after TCRdb re-called the multiplex PCR reads with MiXCR. The sample carries a few hundred thousand distinct CDR3 sequences, about 15% recorded once. V was shortened by 0 bases and J by 0 bases, with 9 bases between the two germline ends. Germline CDR1 and CDR2: SGHRS and YFSETQ. The CDR3 consists of 16 residues. Fresh peripheral blood, 10 ml, was the source of the PBMCs. The chain links TRBV5-1 to TRBJ2-2, with D unresolved. The origin of this receptor is a woman in her 30s with Graves' hyperthyroidism. Source material: blood. The CDR3 here is CASSLVGFSNTGELFF. CDR3 nucleotide sequence: TGCGCCAGCAGCTTGGTTGGGTTTTCGAACACCGGGGAGCTGTTTTTT.